Below, 17 T cell receptor beta chains from the same sample are listed, as sequenced in a study of T cells in Graves' hyperthyroidism and ophthalmopathy. Amplified TCR beta CDR3 regions derived from RNA transcripts. The HTBI primer set was used in a first-round RT-PCR of the TCR CDR3. TCRdb recomputed calls from the multiplex PCR reads with MiXCR, one row per CDR3 protein. This repertoire shows around 500,000 distinct CDR3 sequences, approximately 14% found once; its top ten account for about 17%. Input material: blood. These receptors originate from a woman under 30 with Graves' hyperthyroidism.

This clonotype was counted many times. The chain combines TRBV12-3 or TRBV12-4 with TRBJ1-1, with TRBD1 matching 7 bases. The CDR3 loop spans 15 amino acids. Trimming at V came to 0 bases and at J to 4 bases, leaving 5 bases not matched to a gene. CDR3 residues: CASSLALTGATEAFF. CDR3 coding DNA: TGTGCCAGCAGTTTAGCGTTAACAGGGGCCACTGAAGCTTTCTTT.

Points on this clonotype: This may stem from a read error, because a much larger clone lies one nucleotide away. The rearrangement links TRBV18 to TRBJ2-6, with TRBD1 as a possible D gene (7 bases). The CDR3 covers 17 residues. The germline gives CDR1 KGHSH, CDR2 LQKENI. CDR3 in amino acids: CASSPREQGTGASVLTF. The DNA for the CDR3 is TGTGCCAGCTCACCACGGGAACAGGGGACTGGGGCCAGCGTCCTGACTTTC.

There are a few counts of this clonotype. The V gene is TRBV5-1, the J gene TRBJ1-1; TRBD1 is a possible D gene (5 bases). The CDR3 runs to 12 residues. Germline loops: CDR1 SGHRS, CDR2 YFSETQ. V was trimmed by 6 bases and J by 8 bases, leaving 14 bases between them. The CDR3 is CASNLNSGEAFF. In DNA, the CDR3 is TGCGCCAGCAACCTAAATTCAGGGGAAGCTTTCTTT.

This clonotype was counted at least ten times. The V and J genes are TRBV20-1 and TRBJ2-1, with D perhaps given as TRBD1 or TRBD2 (5 bases each). V was clipped by 6 bases and J by 4 bases, with 16 bases between them. The CDR3 loop spans 14 amino acids. Per the germline V gene, CDR1 is DFQATT and CDR2 is SNEGSKA (reference sequence). CDR3 nucleotide sequence: TGCAGTGCCCAGGAGACAGCGGATTACAATGAGCAGTTCTTC. Its protein product is CSAQETADYNEQFF.

This clonotype has only a few counts. The chain has TRBV5-1 and TRBJ2-2, with 7 positions matching TRBD1. The CDR3 is made up of 21 amino acids. The junction had 25 bases not matched to a gene; V was cut back by 5 bases and J by 3 bases. The germline gives CDR1 SGHRS, CDR2 YFSETQ. Here the CDR3 DNA reads TGCGCCAGCAGGGCCGGGACAGTAAGAAGAATCTACCAGATAGACACCGGGGAGCTGTTTTTT. Protein product: CASRAGTVRRIYQIDTGELFF.

There are many counts of this clonotype. The chain carries TRBV6-1 and TRBJ2-7; D not resolved. The CDR3 totals 12 residues. Germline lookup yields CDR1 MNHNS and CDR2 SASEGT. The V end was cut by 7 bases, the J end by 4 bases, with 11 bases between. CDR3 bases: TGTGCCAGCATCCTTTTCAATTACGAGCAGTACGTC. It encodes CASILFNYEQYV.

This clonotype was seen many times. This chain connects TRBV27 to TRBJ1-3; 9 nucleotides agree with TRBD1. This CDR3 contains 16 residues. Germline V gene data show CDR1 as MNHEY and CDR2 as SMNVEV (reference sequence). The ends lost 4 bases at V and 3 bases at J; junction bases unmatched: 7. CDR3 protein: CASSSSGQGNGNTIYF. DNA of the CDR3: TGTGCCAGCAGTTCCTCGGGACAGGGAAATGGAAACACCATATATTTT.

In this sample, this clonotype turned up a few times. The V gene is TRBV5-4, the J gene TRBJ1-4; D gene unclear. V was clipped by 0 bases and J by 5 bases, with 14 bases between them. The CDR3 runs to 16 residues. Germline V lookup: CDR1 SGHNT, CDR2 YYREEE (reference sequence). In nucleotides, the CDR3 is TGTGCCAGCAGCTTGGATTTAAGCGGTTCAAATGAAAAACTGTTTTTT. Protein product: CASSLDLSGSNEKLFF.

In the case of this clonotype: This may arise from a read error, as a much more abundant clone is one base away. The V and J genes are TRBV3-1 and TRBJ1-3; 7 bases are a match to TRBD1. The germline gives CDR1 LGHDT, CDR2 YNNKEL (reference sequence). The CDR3 length is 16 residues. This CDR3 reads CTSSKGQTHSGNTIYF. CDR3 sequence (DNA): TGTACCAGCAGTAAGGGACAGACCCACTCTGGAAACACCATATATTTT.

This clonotype was counted ten times or more. The J gene is TRBJ2-1, the V gene TRBV29-1; tentatively, D is TRBD1 or TRBD2 (5 bases each). The CDR3 covers 15 residues. Germline V gene sequence: CDR1 SQVTM, CDR2 ANQGSEA. V was cut by 3 bases and J by 7 bases, with 19 bases left in between. The CDR3 sequence is CSVEGVLLGWNEQFF. Written as DNA, the CDR3 is TGCAGCGTTGAGGGGGTCCTTTTGGGGTGGAATGAGCAGTTCTTC.

This clonotype was seen a handful of times. This may arise from a read error, as a much more abundant clone is one base away. The J gene is TRBJ2-7, the V gene TRBV6-2 or TRBV6-3; 7 bases are shared with TRBD2. The V and J ends lost 5 bases and 0 bases, in that order; junction bases with no gene match: 10. The CDR3 runs to 16 residues. The germline V gene encodes CDR1 MNHEY and CDR2 SVGEGT. CDR3 loop: CASSPDSRLASYEQYF. CDR3 DNA: TGTGCCAGCAGTCCCGATTCTAGACTAGCCTCCTACGAGCAGTACTTC.

This clonotype was seen a few times. The chain links TRBV7-6 to TRBJ2-3, with D hard to call. The CDR3 spans 12 residues. V was cut by 1 base and J by 9 bases, with 8 bases left in between. Germline V CDR1 and CDR2: SGHVS, FNYEAQ. The CDR3: CASSLGQGTQYF. For the CDR3, the DNA is TGTGCCAGCAGCTTAGGACAAGGCACGCAGTATTTT. Drawing the rest from reference TRBV7-6 and TRBJ2-3, the complete variable domain is GAGVSQSPRYKVTKRGQDVALRCDPISGHVSLYWYRQALGQGPEFLTYFNYEAQQDKSGLPNDRFSAERPEGSISTLTIQRTEQRDSAMYRCASSLGQGTQYFGPGTRLTVL.

This clonotype was seen a few times. The V call is TRBV6-1, the J call TRBJ2-1; D possibly uses TRBD1 or TRBD2 (5 bases each). The V gene lost 3 bases and the J gene lost 6 bases, with 9 bases spanning the gap. Germline CDR1 MNHNS, CDR2 SASEGT. The CDR3 contains 13 residues. The CDR3: CASSEGRLNEQFF. DNA for the CDR3: TGTGCCAGCAGTGAGGGACGGCTCAATGAGCAGTTCTTC.

This clonotype was picked up many times. J is TRBJ1-2 and V is TRBV11-2; D is ambiguous. V lost 3 bases and J lost 8, with 13 bases in between. This CDR3 region has 13 residues. Germline CDR1 reads SGHAT; CDR2 reads FQNNGV. This CDR3 is CASSLERVGGYTF. As DNA, the CDR3 is TGTGCCAGCAGCTTGGAGCGGGTTGGAGGCTACACCTTC.

There are a few counts of this clonotype. The chain couples TRBV4-2 to TRBJ1-1; TRBD1 is a possible D gene (5 bases). CDR1 LGHNA and CDR2 YNFKEQ come from the germline V gene. The CDR3 has 14 residues. The V gene lost 2 bases and the J gene lost 2 bases, with 9 bases spanning the gap. In nucleotides, the CDR3 is TGTGCCAGCAGCCAACAGGGCCCTAACACTGAAGCTTTCTTT. Translating it yields CASSQQGPNTEAFF.

Notes on this clonotype: This could be a read error, since a much larger clone is one nucleotide away. The chain recombines TRBV5-4 with TRBJ2-1; D gene unclear. The J call may not be correct, given that the DNA end is closer to TRBJ2-7. Germline V gene data show CDR1 as SGHNT and CDR2 as YYREEE (reference sequence). CDR3 length: 15 residues. CDR3 sequence reads: CASSADASSYNEQYF. The CDR3 DNA sequence: TGTGCCAGCAGCGCGGACGCGAGCTCCTACAATGAGCAGTACTTC.

This clonotype was picked up a small number of times. The rearrangement links TRBV27 to TRBJ2-4; 10 nucleotides match TRBD2. Germline trimming cut 6 bases from V and 3 bases from J; bases unmatched to any gene: 5. The CDR3 has 15 amino acids. Germline V gene lookup returns CDR1 MNHEY and CDR2 SMNVEV (reference sequence). CDR3 protein: CASSVLAGSKNIQYF. CDR3 DNA: TGTGCCAGCAGCGTACTAGCGGGGAGCAAAAACATTCAGTACTTC.